This T cell receptor (beta chain) stems from a study of blood T cell repertoires in COVID-19. Study-wide background: From T cells, B-cell-depleted T cells, or PBMCs came the material, which was cDNA or gDNA.

Germline V gene data show CDR1 as MNHEY and CDR2 as SMNVEV (reference sequence). The CDR3 loop spans 18 amino acids. V shed 5 bases and J 7 bases; nucleotides not matched to a gene: 17. Data came from immunoSEQ multiplex PCR; TCRdb stores just in-frame clones and leaves some out. The sample has about 190,000 clones; around 88% are singletons. The chain recombines TRBV27 with TRBJ2-1, with 10 bases fitting TRBD2. The sample comprised PBMCs or T cells enriched from blood (not recorded which). The receptor was derived from a man aged 35-49 years with acute COVID-19. The CDR3 sequence: CASSTTGRAGGLLNEQFF. DNA of the CDR3: TGTGCCAGCAGTACGACAGGGAGAGCGGGAGGGCTGCTAAATGAGCAGTTCTTC.